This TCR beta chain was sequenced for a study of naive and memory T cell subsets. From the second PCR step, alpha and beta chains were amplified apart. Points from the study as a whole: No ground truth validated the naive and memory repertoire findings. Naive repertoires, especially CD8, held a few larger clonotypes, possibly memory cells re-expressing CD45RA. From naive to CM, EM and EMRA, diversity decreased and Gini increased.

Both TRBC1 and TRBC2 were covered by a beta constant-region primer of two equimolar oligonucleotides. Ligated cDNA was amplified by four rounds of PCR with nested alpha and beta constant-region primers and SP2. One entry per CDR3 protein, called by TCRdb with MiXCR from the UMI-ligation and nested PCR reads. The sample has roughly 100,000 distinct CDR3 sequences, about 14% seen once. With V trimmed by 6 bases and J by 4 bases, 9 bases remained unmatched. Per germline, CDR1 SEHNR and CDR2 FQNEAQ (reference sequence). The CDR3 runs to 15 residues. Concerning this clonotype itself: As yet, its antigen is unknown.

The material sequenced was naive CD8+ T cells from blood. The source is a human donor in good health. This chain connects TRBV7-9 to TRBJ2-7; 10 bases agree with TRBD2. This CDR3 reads CASRPTGTSDYEQYF. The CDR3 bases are TGTGCCAGCAGACCCACCGGGACTAGCGATTACGAGCAGTACTTC.